This T cell receptor beta chain was sequenced for a study of monozygotic twins with inflammatory bowel disease. General observations from the study: Patients received differing immunosuppressive treatments, which may have added variability to their repertoires. IBD patients carried less diverse TCRbeta repertoires (inverse Simpson) than healthy co-twins.

The CDR3 spans 15 residues. CDR1 SGHRS and CDR2 YFSETQ come from the germline V gene. Whole blood without T cell sorting served as the source of isolated total RNA. On this clonotype: Its antigen remains unidentified.

Used for each TCR library was approximately 4,000 ng of total RNA. TCRdb reprocessed the 5' RACE reads, with one entry per CDR3 protein and no DNA. The listing contains around 220,000 distinct CDR3 sequences. This clonotype was obtained from a human donor with ulcerative colitis or Crohn's disease, or a healthy co-twin of an affected twin (not recorded which). Sequenced input: blood. The rearrangement uses TRBV5-1 and TRBJ2-2. The CDR3 loop is CASSGDGRDTGELFF.